The 25 T cell receptor beta chains given below trace back to one sample, sequenced in a study of cytomegalovirus exposure and HLA in healthy donors. PCR employed 60 Vbeta and 13 Jbeta primers. Sequencing used immunoSEQ multiplex PCR; TCRdb keeps in-frame clones, though not all of them. The table lists 100,000 to 150,000 clones, around 80% of them singletons. Sequencing input: PBMCs. All receptors come from a man in his fifties in good health and CMV-seronegative.

The chain combines TRBV2 with TRBJ1-4, with D perhaps matching TRBD1 (6 bases). CDR1 and CDR2 (germline): SNHLY, FYNNEI. The CDR3 runs to 15 residues. V was pared by 0 bases and J by 7 bases, with 12 bases between. This chain's CDR3 is CASSEAGGGFEKLFF. DNA of the CDR3: TGTGCCAGCAGTGAAGCGGGGGGGGGCTTTGAAAAACTGTTTTTT.

The chain is built from TRBV5-1 and TRBJ1-1; D unclear. Trimming cost V 0 bases and J 1 base, with 10 bases left between them. Germline V gene data show CDR1 as SGHRS and CDR2 as YFSETQ. The length of the CDR3 is 15 residues. CDR3 nucleotides: TGCGCCAGCAGCTTGGATGTGGTGCGGAACACTGAAGCTTTCTTT. Translating gives CASSLDVVRNTEAFF.

In nucleotides, the CDR3 is TGCGCCAGCAGCTCATCCGGGACAGGCTGGGACACTGAAGCTTTCTTT. Translating it yields CASSSSGTGWDTEAFF. The chain links TRBV5-1 to TRBJ1-1; 8 bases align to TRBD1. With 3 bases clipped from V and 3 bases from J, the junction kept 10 bases outside the gene matches. The CDR3 length is 16 residues. The V gene's germline CDR1 is SGHRS and CDR2 YFSETQ.

The V gene is TRBV11-2, the J gene TRBJ1-1; D perhaps matches TRBD1 (6 bases). The CDR3 is 14 amino acids. Germline V lookup: CDR1 SGHAT, CDR2 FQNNGV. Trimming removed 5 bases from V and 1 base from J, with 11 bases in between. CDR3 sequence: CASSTTGTNTEAFF. DNA for the CDR3: TGTGCCAGCAGCACTACAGGGACGAACACTGAAGCTTTCTTT. Supplemented by reference TRBV11-2 and TRBJ1-1, the full variable domain reads EAGVAQSPRYKIIEKRQSVAFWCNPISGHATLYWYQQILGQGPKLLIQFQNNGVVDDSQLPKDRFSAERLKGVDSTLKIQPAKLEDSAVYLCASSTTGTNTEAFFGQGTRLTVV.

V usage is TRBV29-1 and J usage is TRBJ1-2; 9 nucleotides line up with TRBD1. The germline gives CDR1 SQVTM, CDR2 ANQGSEA. The CDR3 sequence is 14 residues long. V lost 5 bases and J lost 4; bases outside the gene matches: 8. The chain's CDR3 is CSVQPRDRAYGYTF. CDR3 in DNA: TGCAGCGTTCAACCCCGGGACAGGGCCTATGGCTACACCTTC.

The V and J genes are TRBV10-2 and TRBJ2-1; TRBD2 aligns across 10 bases. CDR3 length: 15 amino acids. V shed 6 bases, J shed 7 bases, and the junction held 9 bases outside the gene matches. Germline CDR1 reads WSHSY; CDR2 reads SAAADI. The CDR3: CASSPTSGPRNEQFF. The CDR3 region has the DNA TGCGCCAGCAGCCCGACTAGCGGGCCTAGGAATGAGCAGTTCTTC.

The chain couples TRBV5-1 to TRBJ2-7; TRBD1 agrees at 11 bases. Germline V CDR1 and CDR2: SGHRS, YFSETQ. This CDR3 comprises 14 residues. V was pared by 4 bases and J by 7 bases, with 7 bases of the junction left unmatched. The DNA for the CDR3 is TGCGCCAGCAGCACCGGACAGGGGGCGAGAGAGCAGTACGTC. This codes for CASSTGQGAREQYV.

This clone was seen more than once but under ten times. The chain recombines TRBV5-8 with TRBJ2-3, with D tentatively TRBD2 (5 bases). Trimming left V 2 bases short and J 4 bases short, with 14 bases between. CDR1 is SGHTS, CDR2 YDEGEE, per germline. The length of the CDR3 is 15 residues. For the CDR3, the DNA is TGTGCCAGCAGCTTTCGAGGGTTAATGGCAGATACGCAGTATTTT. Translating gives CASSFRGLMADTQYF.

This clone turned up a few times. CDR3 in DNA: TGTGCCAGTAGTCTAGTCTTGTCGCCAGGGAACTATGGCTACACCTTC. Its protein is CASSLVLSPGNYGYTF. The chain uses TRBV19 and TRBJ1-2; D perhaps matches TRBD1 (5 bases). Germline V lookup: CDR1 LNHDA, CDR2 SQIVND (reference sequence). There are 16 residues in the CDR3. The V gene lost 5 bases and the J gene lost 2 bases, with 18 bases spanning the gap.

This sequence joins TRBV6-5 and TRBJ1-4; perhaps TRBD1 as D (5 bases). Looked up from germline, CDR1 is MNHEY and CDR2 is SVGAGI. CDR3 length: 14 residues. V was cut by 6 bases and J by 3 bases, with 11 bases left in between. DNA of the CDR3: TGTGCCAGCAGCAAGGGGTGGGCTAATGAAAAACTGTTTTTT. It encodes CASSKGWANEKLFF.

V gene TRBV19 combines with J gene TRBJ1-2; D uncertain. CDR1 and CDR2 from the germline V gene are LNHDA and SQIVND (reference sequence). The CDR3 length is 14 residues. The V end was cut by 10 bases, the J end by 7 bases, with 22 bases between. The CDR3 loop is CATLPGTWEGGYTF. Written as DNA, the CDR3 is TGTGCCACCCTACCGGGAACTTGGGAAGGTGGCTACACCTTC. The full variable domain, with the rest looked up from reference TRBV19 and TRBJ1-2, is DGGITQSPKYLFRKEGQNVTLSCEQNLNHDAMYWYRQDPGQGLRLIYYSQIVNDFQKGDIAEGYSVSREKKESFPLTVTSAQKNPTAFYLCATLPGTWEGGYTFGSGTRLTVV.

The genes are TRBV16 and TRBJ2-7, with a tentative D call TRBD2 (6 bases). CDR1 and CDR2 (germline): KGHSY, FQNENV. CDR3 size: 13 residues. V lost 1 base and J 6 bases, leaving 10 bases between the germline ends. CDR3 in amino acids: CASSQLAAAEQYF. The CDR3, as DNA: TGTGCCAGCAGCCAATTAGCGGCAGCCGAGCAGTACTTC. The variable domain in full, with the rest retrieved from reference TRBV16 and TRBJ2-7, is GEEVAQTPKHLVRGEGQKAKLYCAPIKGHSYVFWYQQVLKNEFKFLISFQNENVFDETGMPKERFSAKCLPNSPCSLEIQATKLEDSAVYFCASSQLAAAEQYFGPGTRLTVT.

V is TRBV2 and J is TRBJ2-7; 11 nucleotides align to TRBD1. V lost 4 bases and J lost 6; bases outside the gene matches: 5. The CDR3 sequence is 14 residues long. Germline CDR1 reads SNHLY; CDR2 reads FYNNEI. CDR3 DNA: TGTGCCAGCAGTGTAGTAGGGACAGGGGGCGAGCAGTACGTC. Protein product: CASSVVGTGGEQYV.

This clone was counted a single time. V is TRBV9 and J is TRBJ1-2; D is perhaps TRBD1 (6 bases). From germline, CDR1 is SGDLS and CDR2 YYNGEE. The CDR3 has 15 amino acids. Trimming stripped 0 bases from V and 8 bases from J, with 17 bases between. CDR3 sequence: CASSVVAWPGQGYTF. The DNA of the CDR3 is TGTGCCAGCAGCGTAGTTGCCTGGCCAGGACAGGGCTACACCTTC.

This chain connects TRBV11-2 to TRBJ2-1, with TRBD1 identical over 11 bases. The V segment lost 3 bases and the J segment 8 bases; nucleotides outside the gene matches: 12. Germline lookup yields CDR1 SGHAT and CDR2 FQNNGV. This CDR3 contains 17 residues. The CDR3 sequence is CASSLTPPGQGGDEQFF. The DNA for the CDR3 is TGTGCCAGCAGCTTGACCCCGCCGGGACAGGGGGGGGATGAGCAGTTCTTC.

This clone was seen just once. The chain uses TRBV6-5 and TRBJ2-5; perhaps TRBD1 as D (6 bases). The end of the DNA fits TRBJ2-7 better, so the J call may be wrong. Germline V CDR1 and CDR2: MNHEY, SVGAGI. The CDR3 loop spans 14 amino acids. The CDR3 DNA reads as TGTGCCAGCAGTTACTCGAGGGGGTCCTACGAGCAGTACTTC. Its translation is CASSYSRGSYEQYF.

This clone was recorded once. The same CDR3 arises from other DNA sequences in this sample as well. The V call is TRBV7-6, the J call TRBJ2-3; D is unresolved. Germline assignment: CDR1 SGHVS and CDR2 FNYEAQ. Trimming removed 9 bases at V and 2 bases at J, with 15 bases between. This CDR3 comprises 14 residues. In nucleotides, the CDR3 is TGTGCCAGTAGCCCCCGAGTCGACACAGATACGCAGTATTTT. Translation gives CASSPRVDTDTQYF.

V usage is TRBV5-4 and J usage is TRBJ2-5, with TRBD1 identical over 7 bases. J was trimmed by 5 bases and V by 4 bases; bases with no gene match: 8. Looked up from germline, CDR1 is SGHNT and CDR2 is YYREEE (reference sequence). The CDR3 loop spans 14 amino acids. The CDR3 loop reads CASSPAGTVETQYF. The CDR3 DNA is TGTGCCAGCAGCCCGGCCGGGACAGTCGAGACCCAGTACTTC.

This clone was counted a single time. DNA for the CDR3: TGTGCCAGCAGCGCCGGGACAGAATCAACTAATGAAAAACTGTTTTTT. Translated: CASSAGTESTNEKLFF. The rearrangement links TRBV5-8 to TRBJ1-4, with 7 bases identical to TRBD1. V dropped 4 bases and J dropped 0; count of bases not matched to a gene: 6. The germline CDR1 and CDR2 sequences are SGHTS and YDEGEE. The CDR3 has 16 residues.

The chain joins TRBV4-2 to TRBJ2-3; tentatively, D is TRBD1 (5 bases). This CDR3 is built from 21 residues. The germline CDR1 and CDR2 sequences are LGHNA and YNFKEQ. The V end lost 0 bases, the J end lost 3 bases, and 28 bases lay between the germline ends. CDR3 bases: TGTGCCAGCAGCCAAGATGGGGCCAAAATAAAAAGAATGGTCCCAACAGATACGCAGTATTTT. This codes for CASSQDGAKIKRMVPTDTQYF.

The chain joins TRBV5-1 to TRBJ2-7, with D perhaps matching TRBD2 (5 bases). CDR1 is SGHRS and CDR2 is YFSETQ in the germline V gene. Trimming pared 4 bases from V and 5 bases from J, leaving 10 bases between. CDR3 length: 12 amino acids. CDR3 DNA: TGCGCCAGCAGCACCGAGGGCCACGAGCAGTACTTC. It is translated as CASSTEGHEQYF.

On this clone itself: Its ends do not fully match the called genes, so a read error is possible. The rearrangement uses TRBV30 and TRBJ1-1; the D is unclear. Per germline, CDR1 GTSNPN and CDR2 SVGIG (reference sequence). The CDR3 consists of 13 residues. In nucleotides, the CDR3 is TGTGCCCGGAGTGCGAAATGGAGCACTGAAGCTTTCTTT. Encoded protein: CARSAKWSTEAFF.

This rearrangement joins TRBV10-3 to TRBJ2-1, with 10 bases matching TRBD2. In germline, CDR1 is ENHRY, CDR2 SYGVKD. Germline trimming cut 3 bases from V and 7 bases from J; bases unmatched to any gene: 9. The CDR3 has 16 residues. CDR3 nucleotides: TGTGCCATCAGTGACCGCTTAAGCGGGGGGGTAAATGAGCAGTTCTTC. This sequence encodes CAISDRLSGGVNEQFF.

This clone was detected only a few times. CDR3 amino acids: CASTGTGGNQPQHF. In nucleotides, the CDR3 is TGTGCCAGCACAGGGACAGGGGGCAATCAGCCCCAGCATTTT. The V and J genes are TRBV28 and TRBJ1-5, with TRBD1 identical over 10 bases. With 7 bases clipped from V and 2 bases from J, the junction kept 2 bases outside the gene matches. The CDR3 length is 14 residues. The germline V gene has CDR1 MDHEN and CDR2 SYDVKM.

CDR3 in DNA: TGTGCCAGCAGCGTAGTATGGCAGGGAGGATTGGGTGAGCAGTTCTTC. As protein: CASSVVWQGGLGEQFF. The V and J genes are TRBV9 and TRBJ2-1; the D gene is possibly TRBD2 (6 bases). Germline CDR1 is SGDLS and CDR2 is YYNGEE. This CDR3 has 16 residues. The germline V and J ends were trimmed by 0 bases and 9 bases, with 19 bases remaining between them.